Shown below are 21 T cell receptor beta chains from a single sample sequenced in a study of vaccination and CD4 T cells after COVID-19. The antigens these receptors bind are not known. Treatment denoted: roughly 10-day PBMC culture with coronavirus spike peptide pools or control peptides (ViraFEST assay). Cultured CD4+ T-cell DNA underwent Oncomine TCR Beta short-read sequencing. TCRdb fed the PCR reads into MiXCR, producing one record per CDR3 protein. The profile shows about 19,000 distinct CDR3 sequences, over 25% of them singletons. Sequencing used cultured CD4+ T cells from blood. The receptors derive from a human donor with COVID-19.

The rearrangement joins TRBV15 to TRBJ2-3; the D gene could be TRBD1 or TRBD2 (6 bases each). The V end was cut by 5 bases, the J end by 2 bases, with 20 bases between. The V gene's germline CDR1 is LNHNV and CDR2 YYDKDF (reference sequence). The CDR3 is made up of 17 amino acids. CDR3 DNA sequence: TGTGCCACCAGCCACCCCAACTGGGCGGGACACACAGATACGCAGTATTTT. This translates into CATSHPNWAGHTDTQYF.

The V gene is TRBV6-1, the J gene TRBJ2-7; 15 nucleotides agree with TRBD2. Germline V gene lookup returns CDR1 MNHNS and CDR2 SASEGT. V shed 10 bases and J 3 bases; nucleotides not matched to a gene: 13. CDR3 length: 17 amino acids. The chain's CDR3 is CATLAGTSGGPNYEQYF. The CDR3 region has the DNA TGTGCCACCTTAGCCGGGACTAGCGGGGGGCCCAACTACGAGCAGTACTTC.

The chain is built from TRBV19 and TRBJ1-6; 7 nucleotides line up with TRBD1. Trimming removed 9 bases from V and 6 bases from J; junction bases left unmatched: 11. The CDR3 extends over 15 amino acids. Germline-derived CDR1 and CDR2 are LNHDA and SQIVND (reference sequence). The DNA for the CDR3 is TGTGCCAGCCACCGGGGACAGACTTTTAATTCACCCCTCCACTTT. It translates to CASHRGQTFNSPLHF.

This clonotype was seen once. The CDR3 region is CASSVKVPQETQYF. For the CDR3, the DNA is TGTGCCAGCAGTGTGAAGGTGCCCCAAGAGACCCAGTACTTC. The chain links TRBV12-3 or TRBV12-4 to TRBJ2-5; D is undetermined. The CDR3 spans 14 residues. V was cut by 5 bases and J by 1 base, with 11 bases left in between.

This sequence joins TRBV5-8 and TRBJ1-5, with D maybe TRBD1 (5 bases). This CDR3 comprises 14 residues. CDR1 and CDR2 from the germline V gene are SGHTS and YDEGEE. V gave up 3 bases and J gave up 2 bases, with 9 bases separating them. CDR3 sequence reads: CASSSRDGNQPQHF. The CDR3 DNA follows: TGTGCCAGCAGCTCCCGGGACGGCAATCAGCCCCAGCATTTT.

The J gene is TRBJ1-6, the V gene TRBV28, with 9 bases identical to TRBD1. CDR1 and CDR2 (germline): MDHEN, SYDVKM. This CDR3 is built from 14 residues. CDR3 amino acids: CVTGTGQRNSPLHF. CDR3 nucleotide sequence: TGTGTCACCGGGACAGGGCAGAGGAATTCACCCCTCCACTTT.

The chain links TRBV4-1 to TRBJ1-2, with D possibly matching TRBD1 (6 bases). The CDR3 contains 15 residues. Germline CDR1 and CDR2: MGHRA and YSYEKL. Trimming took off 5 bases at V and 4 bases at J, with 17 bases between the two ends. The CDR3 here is CASSRTQTGAYGYTF. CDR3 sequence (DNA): TGCGCCAGCAGCAGAACCCAGACAGGAGCCTATGGCTACACCTTC.

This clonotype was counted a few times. The CDR3 protein is CSARDASGLREKLFF. In DNA form, the CDR3 reads TGCAGTGCTAGAGACGCCTCGGGGTTAAGGGAAAAACTGTTTTTT. This chain links TRBV20-1 with TRBJ1-4; D is uncertain. V was trimmed by 0 bases and J by 8 bases, leaving 16 bases between them. Germline lookup yields CDR1 DFQATT and CDR2 SNEGSKA (reference sequence). This CDR3 has 15 amino acids.

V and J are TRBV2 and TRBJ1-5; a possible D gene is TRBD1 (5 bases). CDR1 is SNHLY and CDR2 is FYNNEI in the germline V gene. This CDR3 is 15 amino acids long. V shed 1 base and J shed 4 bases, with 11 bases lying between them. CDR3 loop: CASSEVSRDNQPQHF. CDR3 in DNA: TGTGCCAGCAGTGAAGTTAGCAGGGATAATCAGCCCCAGCATTTT.

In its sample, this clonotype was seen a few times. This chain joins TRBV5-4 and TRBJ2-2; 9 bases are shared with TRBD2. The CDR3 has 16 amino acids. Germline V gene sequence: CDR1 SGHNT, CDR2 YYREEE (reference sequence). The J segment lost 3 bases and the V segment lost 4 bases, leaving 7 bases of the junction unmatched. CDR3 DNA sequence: TGTGCCAGCAGCCCCGGGACTAGCTATTACACCGGGGAGCTGTTTTTT. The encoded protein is CASSPGTSYYTGELFF.

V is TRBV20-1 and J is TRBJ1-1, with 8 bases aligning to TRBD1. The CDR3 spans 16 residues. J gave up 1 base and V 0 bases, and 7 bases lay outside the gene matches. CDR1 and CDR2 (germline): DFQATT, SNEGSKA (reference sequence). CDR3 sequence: CSARDTGQGWNTEAFF. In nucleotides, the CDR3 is TGCAGTGCTAGAGACACTGGACAGGGCTGGAACACTGAAGCTTTCTTT.

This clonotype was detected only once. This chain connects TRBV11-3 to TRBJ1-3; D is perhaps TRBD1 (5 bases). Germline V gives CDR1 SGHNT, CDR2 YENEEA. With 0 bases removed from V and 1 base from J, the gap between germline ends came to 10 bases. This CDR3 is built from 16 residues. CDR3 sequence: CASSLDKGISGNTIYF. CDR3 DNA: TGTGCCAGCAGCTTAGACAAGGGGATTTCTGGAAACACCATATATTTT.

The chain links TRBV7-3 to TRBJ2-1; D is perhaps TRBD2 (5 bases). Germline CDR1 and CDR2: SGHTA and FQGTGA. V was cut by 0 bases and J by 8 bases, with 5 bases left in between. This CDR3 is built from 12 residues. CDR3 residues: CASSLTGDEQFF. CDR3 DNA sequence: TGTGCCAGCAGCTTAACCGGGGATGAGCAGTTCTTC.

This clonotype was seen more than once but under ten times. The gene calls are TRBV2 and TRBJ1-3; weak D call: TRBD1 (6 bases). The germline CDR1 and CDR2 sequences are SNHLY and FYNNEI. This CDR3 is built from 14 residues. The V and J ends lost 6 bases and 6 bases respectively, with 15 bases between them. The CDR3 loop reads CASRVGGAENTIYF. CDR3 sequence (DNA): TGTGCCAGCAGAGTGGGGGGGGCTGAAAACACCATATATTTT.

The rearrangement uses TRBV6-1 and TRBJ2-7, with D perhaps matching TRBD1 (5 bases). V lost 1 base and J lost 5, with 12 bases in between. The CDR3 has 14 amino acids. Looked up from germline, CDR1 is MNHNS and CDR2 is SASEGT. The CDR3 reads CASSEGKGENEQYF. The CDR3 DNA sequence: TGTGCCAGCAGTGAAGGTAAAGGGGAAAACGAGCAGTACTTC.

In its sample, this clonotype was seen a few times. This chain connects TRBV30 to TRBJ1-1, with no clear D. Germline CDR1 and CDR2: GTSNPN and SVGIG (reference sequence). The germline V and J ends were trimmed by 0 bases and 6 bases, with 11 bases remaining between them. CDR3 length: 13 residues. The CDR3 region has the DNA TGTGCCTGGAGTGTTGGGCGGCGGGCTGAAGCTTTCTTT. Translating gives CAWSVGRRAEAFF.

CDR3 sequence (DNA): TGCAGTGCTTGGGAGTACACCGGGGAGCTGTTTTTT. This codes for CSAWEYTGELFF. The rearrangement uses TRBV20-1 and TRBJ2-2; D perhaps matches TRBD2 (5 bases). Germline V gene sequence: CDR1 DFQATT, CDR2 SNEGSKA (reference sequence). The CDR3 totals 12 residues. Trimming removed 5 bases from V and 3 bases from J, with 7 bases in between.

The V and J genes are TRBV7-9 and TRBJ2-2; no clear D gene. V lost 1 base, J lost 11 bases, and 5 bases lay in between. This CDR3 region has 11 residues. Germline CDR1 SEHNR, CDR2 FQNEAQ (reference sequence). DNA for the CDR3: TGTGCCAGCAGCTTAGGTTCTGAGCTGTTTTTT. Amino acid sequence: CASSLGSELFF. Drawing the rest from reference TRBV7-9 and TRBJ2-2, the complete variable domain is DTGVSQNPRHKITKRGQNVTFRCDPISEHNRLYWYRQTLGQGPEFLTYFQNEAQLEKSRLLSDRFSAERPKGSFSTLEIQRTEQGDSAMYLCASSLGSELFFGEGSRLTVL.

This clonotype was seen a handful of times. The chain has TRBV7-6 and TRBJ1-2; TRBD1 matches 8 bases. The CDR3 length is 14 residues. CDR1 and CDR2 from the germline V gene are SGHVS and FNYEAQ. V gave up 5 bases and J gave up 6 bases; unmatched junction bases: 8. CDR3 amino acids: CASSLLTGDDGYTF. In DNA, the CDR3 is TGTGCCAGCAGCCTACTGACAGGGGATGATGGCTACACCTTC.

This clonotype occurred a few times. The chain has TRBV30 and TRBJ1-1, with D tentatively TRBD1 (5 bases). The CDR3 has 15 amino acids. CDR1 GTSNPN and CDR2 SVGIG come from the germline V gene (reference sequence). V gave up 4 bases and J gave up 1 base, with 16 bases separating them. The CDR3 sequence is CAWIPPGVSNTEAFF. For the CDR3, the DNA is TGTGCCTGGATCCCTCCGGGGGTCTCGAACACTGAAGCTTTCTTT.

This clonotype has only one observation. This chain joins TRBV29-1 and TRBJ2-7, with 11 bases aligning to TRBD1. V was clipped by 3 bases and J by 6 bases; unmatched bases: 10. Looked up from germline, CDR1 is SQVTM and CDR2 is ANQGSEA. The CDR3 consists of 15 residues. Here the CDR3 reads CSVDIGGQGVFEQYF. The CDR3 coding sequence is TGCAGCGTTGATATAGGGGGACAGGGGGTTTTCGAGCAGTACTTC.